A single sample is the source of the 12 T cell receptor beta chains below, sequenced in a study of technical replicates of blood from a few donors. Sequencing used immunoSEQ multiplex PCR; TCRdb keeps in-frame clones, though not all of them. The data show tens of thousands of clones, approximately 94% seen once. Material: T cells isolated from PBMCs. These receptors all stem from a human donor in good health.

CDR3: CASSSSPGQGSAFF. Written as DNA, the CDR3 is TGTGCCAGCAGCTCATCTCCGGGACAGGGATCAGCTTTCTTT. V usage is TRBV5-6 and J usage is TRBJ1-1; 9 nucleotides match TRBD1. CDR3 length: 14 residues. Trimming cost V 3 bases and J 10 bases; bases outside gene matches: 10. Looked up from germline, CDR1 is SGHDT and CDR2 is YYEEEE.

V is TRBV7-2 and J is TRBJ2-5; TRBD1 might be the D (6 bases). Germline assignment: CDR1 SGHTA and CDR2 FQGNSA. The CDR3 runs 14 residues. V was clipped by 4 bases and J by 4 bases, with 13 bases between them. Here the CDR3 reads CASSSEQGSETQYF. DNA of the CDR3: TGTGCCAGCAGCTCGGAACAGGGATCAGAGACCCAGTACTTC.

This clone came up a few times. V usage is TRBV5-4 and J usage is TRBJ2-2; the match to TRBD2 covers 9 bases. J lost 5 bases, V lost 4 bases, and 6 bases had no gene match. The CDR3 has 15 amino acids. Germline CDR1 SGHNT, CDR2 YYREEE (reference sequence). The CDR3 here is CASSRGLAGTGELFF. Written as DNA, the CDR3 is TGTGCCAGCAGCAGGGGACTAGCAGGTACCGGGGAGCTGTTTTTT.

This chain uses TRBV6-5 with TRBJ2-7, with 9 nucleotides matching TRBD1. Germline-derived CDR1 and CDR2 are MNHEY and SVGAGI. Trimming took 5 bases from V and 2 from J; bases not matched to a gene: 1. The CDR3 loop spans 13 amino acids. The CDR3 region is CASSRDRAYEQYF. Written as DNA, the CDR3 is TGTGCCAGCAGTCGGGACAGGGCCTACGAGCAGTACTTC.

The genes are TRBV30 and TRBJ1-5; D is undetermined. The germline V and J ends were trimmed by 0 bases and 4 bases, with 7 bases remaining between them. The CDR3 is 13 amino acids. Germline CDR1 reads GTSNPN; CDR2 reads SVGIG (reference sequence). This chain's CDR3 is CAWSVDSNQPQHF. The DNA for the CDR3 is TGTGCCTGGAGTGTAGATAGTAATCAGCCCCAGCATTTT. Variable domain in full (rest from reference TRBV30 and TRBJ1-5): SQTIHQWPATLVQPVGSPLSLECTVEGTSNPNLYWYRQAAGRGLQLLFYSVGIGQISSEVPQNLSASRPQDRQFILSSKKLLLSDSGFYLCAWSVDSNQPQHFGDGTRLSIL.

The J gene is TRBJ2-3, the V gene TRBV4-1; TRBD2 matches 12 bases. Germline CDR1 and CDR2: MGHRA and YSYEKL. The CDR3 contains 19 residues. The J segment lost 4 bases and the V segment lost 3 bases, leaving 14 bases of the junction unmatched. Here the CDR3 DNA reads TGCGCCAGCAGCCAGAAGCTAGCGGGAGGGCCGGGTTTAGCAGATACGCAGTATTTT. Its protein is CASSQKLAGGPGLADTQYF.

V usage is TRBV11-2 and J usage is TRBJ2-7, with 11 bases that match TRBD2. The CDR3 length is 18 residues. V lost 2 bases and J lost 6; bases outside the gene matches: 15. Germline CDR1 and CDR2: SGHAT and FQNNGV. The CDR3 region is CASSLTPELTSGNIEQYF. For the CDR3, the DNA is TGTGCCAGCAGCTTAACCCCTGAGTTGACTAGCGGGAATATCGAGCAGTACTTC.

CDR3 in DNA: TGTGCCAGTAGTCATCTGGGGGGGATACCTTACAATGAGCAGTTCTTC. This encodes CASSHLGGIPYNEQFF. This chain connects TRBV19 to TRBJ2-1; 7 bases are shared with TRBD2. CDR1 LNHDA and CDR2 SQIVND come from the germline V gene (reference sequence). CDR3 length: 16 amino acids. J lost 4 bases, V lost 5 bases, and 11 bases had no gene match.

The CDR3 loop reads CASSLGPSGYTDTQYF. The DNA of the CDR3 is TGTGCCAGCAGCTTGGGTCCTAGCGGGTACACAGATACGCAGTATTTT. The genes are TRBV5-6 and TRBJ2-3, with 8 nucleotides matching TRBD2. The CDR3 length is 16 residues. The germline gives CDR1 SGHDT, CDR2 YYEEEE. J lost 2 bases, V lost 0 bases, and 5 bases had no gene match.

The gene calls are TRBV9 and TRBJ2-7; 7 bases line up with TRBD1. This CDR3 comprises 17 residues. Germline V gene data show CDR1 as SGDLS and CDR2 as YYNGEE. The trim removed 4 bases at V and 4 bases at J, leaving 17 bases unmatched. This CDR3 is CASSLQGSAGGLYEQYF. The CDR3 DNA sequence: TGTGCCAGCAGCCTCCAGGGTTCCGCAGGGGGTTTGTACGAGCAGTACTTC.

The genes are TRBV9 and TRBJ2-7; no clear D. V was trimmed by 5 bases and J by 2 bases, leaving 17 bases between them. Germline V CDR1 and CDR2: SGDLS, YYNGEE. The CDR3 length is 15 residues. In DNA form, the CDR3 reads TGTGCCAGCAGTGGAAACCTCGACAACCCCTACGAGCAGTACTTC. This translates into CASSGNLDNPYEQYF.

J is TRBJ2-1 and V is TRBV13; possible D gene TRBD2, 5 bases. CDR1 is PRHDT, CDR2 FYEKMQ, per germline (reference sequence). The CDR3 covers 13 residues. Trimming took 4 bases from V and 9 from J, leaving 13 bases between them. CDR3 residues: CASSSHSDLEQFF. DNA for the CDR3: TGTGCCAGCAGCTCCCATAGCGATCTTGAGCAGTTCTTC.